This T cell receptor (beta chain) was captured by sequencing in a study of shared clonotypes between healthy human individuals. Study summary: CD4 naive and memory got three plates each, CD8 naive two, CD8 memory one.

Libraries were prepared by immunoSEQ multiplex PCR; TCRdb keeps only in-frame clonotypes and omits some of them. Of about 2 million clones listed, less than 95% are singletons. Looked up from germline, CDR1 is GTSNPN and CDR2 is SVGIG (reference sequence). This CDR3 comprises 12 residues. Trimming left V 0 bases short and J 3 bases short, with 5 bases between. Cells designated naive CD8 were CD45RO-negative and were positively selected for CCR7, with terminally differentiated effector memory CD45RA+ cells excluded. The healthy adult donors were HIV-negative and reported no recent acute infections or vaccinations. As for this clone: The same CDR3 is also encoded by other DNA sequences in this sample.

The sequenced sample consisted of naive CD8+ T cells sorted from blood. The TCR sequence derives from a man younger than 35 in good health. The J gene is TRBJ2-5, the V gene TRBV30; D not certain. As DNA, the CDR3 is TGTGCCTGGAGTGTATCCAAAGAGACCCAGTACTTC. This sequence encodes CAWSVSKETQYF.